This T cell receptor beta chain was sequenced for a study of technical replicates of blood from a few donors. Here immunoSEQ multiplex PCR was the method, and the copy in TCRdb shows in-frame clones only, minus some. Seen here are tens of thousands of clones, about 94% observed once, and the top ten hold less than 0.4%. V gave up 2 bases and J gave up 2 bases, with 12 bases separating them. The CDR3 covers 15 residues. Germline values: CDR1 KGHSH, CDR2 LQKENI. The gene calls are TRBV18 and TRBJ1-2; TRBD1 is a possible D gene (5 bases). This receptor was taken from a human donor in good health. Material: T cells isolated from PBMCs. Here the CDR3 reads CASSPFSGPNYGYTF. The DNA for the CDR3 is TGTGCCAGCTCACCATTTTCAGGGCCCAACTATGGCTACACCTTC.